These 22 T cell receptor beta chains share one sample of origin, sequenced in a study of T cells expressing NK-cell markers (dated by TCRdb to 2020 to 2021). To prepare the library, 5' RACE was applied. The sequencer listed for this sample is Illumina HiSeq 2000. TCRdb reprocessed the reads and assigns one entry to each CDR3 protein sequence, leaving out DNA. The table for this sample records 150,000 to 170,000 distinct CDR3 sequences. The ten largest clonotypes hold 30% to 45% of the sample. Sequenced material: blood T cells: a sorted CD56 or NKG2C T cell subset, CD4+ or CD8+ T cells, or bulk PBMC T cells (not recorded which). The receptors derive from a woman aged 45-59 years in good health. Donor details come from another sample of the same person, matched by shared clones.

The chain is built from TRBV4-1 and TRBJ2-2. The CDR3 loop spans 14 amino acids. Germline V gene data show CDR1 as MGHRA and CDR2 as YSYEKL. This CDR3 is CASSQDQGTGELFF.

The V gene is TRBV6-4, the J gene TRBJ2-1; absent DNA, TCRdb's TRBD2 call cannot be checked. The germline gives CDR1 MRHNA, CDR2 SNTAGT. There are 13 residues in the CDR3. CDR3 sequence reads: CASRAGTKDEQFF.

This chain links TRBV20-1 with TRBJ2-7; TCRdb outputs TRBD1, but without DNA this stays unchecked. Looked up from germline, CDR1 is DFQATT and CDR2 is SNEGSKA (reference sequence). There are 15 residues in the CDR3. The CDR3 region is CSARKRDRPSYEQYF.

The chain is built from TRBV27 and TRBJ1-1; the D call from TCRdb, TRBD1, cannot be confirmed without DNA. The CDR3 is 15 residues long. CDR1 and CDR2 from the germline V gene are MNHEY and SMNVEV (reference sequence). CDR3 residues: CASSPLGTADTEAFF.

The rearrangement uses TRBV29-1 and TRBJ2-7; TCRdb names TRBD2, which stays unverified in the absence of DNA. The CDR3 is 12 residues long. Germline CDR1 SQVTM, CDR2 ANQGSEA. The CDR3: CSVEAEGYEQYF.

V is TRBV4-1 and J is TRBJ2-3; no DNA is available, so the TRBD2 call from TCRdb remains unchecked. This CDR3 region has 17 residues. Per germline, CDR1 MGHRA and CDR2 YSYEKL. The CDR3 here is CASSTKPPLAATDTQYF.

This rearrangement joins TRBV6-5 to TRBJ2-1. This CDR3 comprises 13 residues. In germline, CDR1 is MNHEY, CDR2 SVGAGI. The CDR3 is CASSFDEENEQFF.

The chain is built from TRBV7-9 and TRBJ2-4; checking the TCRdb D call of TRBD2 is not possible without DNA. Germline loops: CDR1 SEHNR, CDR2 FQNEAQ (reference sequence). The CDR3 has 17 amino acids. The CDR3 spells CASSSPQGGAAKNIQYF.

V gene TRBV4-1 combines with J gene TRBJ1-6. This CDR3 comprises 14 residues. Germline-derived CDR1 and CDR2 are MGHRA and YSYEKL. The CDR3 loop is CASSQPGGNSPLHF.

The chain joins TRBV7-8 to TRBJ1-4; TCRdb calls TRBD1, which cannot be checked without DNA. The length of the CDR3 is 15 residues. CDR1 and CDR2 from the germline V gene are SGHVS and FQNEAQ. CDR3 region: CASSRRQGSNEKLFF.

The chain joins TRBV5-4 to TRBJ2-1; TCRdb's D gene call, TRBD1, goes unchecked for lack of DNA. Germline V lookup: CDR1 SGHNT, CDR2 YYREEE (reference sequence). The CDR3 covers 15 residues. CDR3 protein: CASSLGGTLYNEQFF. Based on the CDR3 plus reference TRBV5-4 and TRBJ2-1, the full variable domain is ETGVTQSPTHLIKTRGQQVTLRCSSQSGHNTVSWYQQALGQGPQFIFQYYREEENGRGNFPPRFSGLQFPNYSSELNVNALELDDSALYLCASSLGGTLYNEQFFGPGTRLTVL.

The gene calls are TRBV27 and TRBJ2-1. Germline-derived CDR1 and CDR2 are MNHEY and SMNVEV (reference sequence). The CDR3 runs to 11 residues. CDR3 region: CASSFFSEQFF.

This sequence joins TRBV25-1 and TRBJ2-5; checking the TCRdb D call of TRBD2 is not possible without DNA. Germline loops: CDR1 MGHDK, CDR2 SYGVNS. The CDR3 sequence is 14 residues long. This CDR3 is CASSEVGPLETQYF.

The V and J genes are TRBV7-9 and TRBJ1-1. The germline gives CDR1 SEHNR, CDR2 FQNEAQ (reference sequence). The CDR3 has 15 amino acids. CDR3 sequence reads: CASSSPADSATEAFF.

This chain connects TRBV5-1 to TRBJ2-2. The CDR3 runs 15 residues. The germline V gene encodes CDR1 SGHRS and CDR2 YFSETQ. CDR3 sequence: CASSPLAANTGELFF.

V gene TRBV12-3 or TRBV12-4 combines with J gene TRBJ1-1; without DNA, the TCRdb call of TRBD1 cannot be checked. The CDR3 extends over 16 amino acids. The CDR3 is CASSIRQGGMNTEAFF.

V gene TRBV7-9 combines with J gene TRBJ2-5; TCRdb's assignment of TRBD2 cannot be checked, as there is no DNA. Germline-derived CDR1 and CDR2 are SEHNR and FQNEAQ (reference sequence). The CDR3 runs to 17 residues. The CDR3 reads CASSSSSVAEGQETQYF.

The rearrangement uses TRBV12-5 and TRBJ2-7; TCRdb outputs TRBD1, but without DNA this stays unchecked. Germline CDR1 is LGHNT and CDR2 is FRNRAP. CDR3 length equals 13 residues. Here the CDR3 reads CASGSPDNYEQYF. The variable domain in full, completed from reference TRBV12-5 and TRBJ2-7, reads DARVTQTPRHKVTEMGQEVTMRCQPILGHNTVFWYRQTMMQGLELLAYFRNRAPLDDSGMPKDRFSAEMPDATLATLKIQPSEPRDSAVYFCASGSPDNYEQYFGPGTRLTVT.

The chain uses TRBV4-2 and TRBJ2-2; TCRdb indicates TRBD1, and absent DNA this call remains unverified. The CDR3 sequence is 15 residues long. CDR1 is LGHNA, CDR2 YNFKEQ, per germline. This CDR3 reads CASSLRERNDGELFF.

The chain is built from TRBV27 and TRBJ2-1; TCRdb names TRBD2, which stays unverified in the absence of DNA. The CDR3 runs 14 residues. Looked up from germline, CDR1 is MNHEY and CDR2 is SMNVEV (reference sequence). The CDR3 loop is CASSLSLAHNEQFF.

CDR3 region: CASGLARGGAGQPQHF. The chain is built from TRBV12-5 and TRBJ1-5; TCRdb names TRBD1, which stays unverified in the absence of DNA. The length of the CDR3 is 16 residues. The germline V gene encodes CDR1 LGHNT and CDR2 FRNRAP.

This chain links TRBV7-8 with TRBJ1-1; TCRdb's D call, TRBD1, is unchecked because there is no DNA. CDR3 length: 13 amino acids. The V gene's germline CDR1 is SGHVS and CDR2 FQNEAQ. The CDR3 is CASSTRGNTEAFF.